A single sample is the source of the 2 T cell receptor beta chains below, sequenced in a study of graft-versus-host responses after intestinal transplantation. Their antigens are not known. Using immunoSEQ multiplex PCR, the repertoire was profiled, and TCRdb retains in-frame clones only, with some absent. The sample has some 90,000 clones, roughly 80% seen once. Source: unstimulated CD4+ T cells sorted from spleen or lymph node cells, taken before intestinal transplant. The receptors stem from a human donor who received an intestinal transplant.

The chain joins TRBV5-1 to TRBJ2-2; TRBD2 is a possible D gene (5 bases). Trimming removed 1 base at V and 2 bases at J, with 9 bases between. The CDR3 totals 15 residues. Germline lookup yields CDR1 SGHRS and CDR2 YFSETQ. The CDR3 sequence is CASSLSSGNTGELFF. CDR3 bases: TGCGCCAGCAGCTTGAGCAGCGGAAACACCGGGGAGCTGTTTTTT.

V gene TRBV19 combines with J gene TRBJ1-3; no clear D. Germline CDR1 and CDR2: LNHDA and SQIVND (reference sequence). Trimming removed 0 bases at V and 2 bases at J, with 8 bases between. The CDR3 extends over 15 amino acids. CDR3 loop: CASSIDRDTGNTIYF. CDR3 coding DNA: TGTGCCAGTAGTATAGATCGCGATACTGGAAACACCATATATTTT.